These 28 T cell receptor beta chains were sequenced from one sample in a study of cytomegalovirus exposure and HLA in healthy donors. Amplification used 60 Vbeta primers and 13 Jbeta primers. Generated by immunoSEQ multiplex PCR, the TCRdb table keeps only in-frame clones and is missing some. The sample holds 140,000 to 150,000 clones; less than 85% are singletons and the top ten take 1.5% to 2%. Sequencing input: PBMCs. These TCRs come from a man in his forties in good health and CMV-seronegative.

Concerning this clone: The sample has other DNA sequences that encode this CDR3 too. The V and J genes are TRBV4-1 and TRBJ2-7; TRBD2 is a possible D gene (7 bases). This CDR3 has 12 amino acids. The V end was cut by 4 bases, the J end by 6 bases, with 10 bases between. Germline values: CDR1 MGHRA, CDR2 YSYEKL. In nucleotides, the CDR3 is TGCGCCAGCAGCCTAGGGGGGGGCGAGCAGTACTTC. As protein: CASSLGGGEQYF.

The V gene is TRBV10-3, the J gene TRBJ2-5, with D unclear. Germline V CDR1 and CDR2: ENHRY, SYGVKD. The CDR3 has 14 residues. The ends were cut back, 2 bases at V and 4 bases at J, with 11 bases in the middle. The CDR3 spells CAISESIAPETQYF. The CDR3 nucleotides read TGTGCCATCAGTGAGAGTATTGCGCCAGAGACCCAGTACTTC.

The V call is TRBV11-2, the J call TRBJ2-1; 7 nucleotides align to TRBD2. Looked up from germline, CDR1 is SGHAT and CDR2 is FQNNGV. The V segment lost 5 bases and the J segment 9 bases; nucleotides outside the gene matches: 7. The CDR3 is made up of 13 amino acids. Here the CDR3 reads CASSRTSVPEQFF. The CDR3 DNA reads TGTGCCAGCAGCCGAACTAGCGTCCCTGAGCAGTTCTTC.

The DNA for the CDR3 is TGTGCCAGCAGCCAACTGACAGGAACAGATACGCAGTATTTT. It translates to CASSQLTGTDTQYF. The chain carries TRBV28 and TRBJ2-3; tentatively, D is TRBD1 (6 bases). The CDR3 runs to 14 residues. The germline CDR1 and CDR2 sequences are MDHEN and SYDVKM. The V gene lost 6 bases and the J gene lost 3 bases, with 13 bases spanning the gap.

This chain connects TRBV2 to TRBJ2-7; TRBD2 is a possible D gene (7 bases). CDR3 length equals 14 residues. Trimming cost V 8 bases and J 6 bases, with 20 bases left between them. The germline V gene has CDR1 SNHLY and CDR2 FYNNEI. The CDR3 DNA is TGTGCCAGCTCCCGAGGACTAGGAGGGGGCGAGCAGTACTTC. It codes for CASSRGLGGGEQYF.

The gene calls are TRBV5-4 and TRBJ2-1; TRBD2 agrees at 7 bases. V lost 4 bases and J lost 4; bases outside the gene matches: 11. Germline V gene data show CDR1 as SGHNT and CDR2 as YYREEE (reference sequence). This CDR3 contains 16 residues. The CDR3, as DNA: TGTGCCAGCAGCCTCCTTTCTGGGCGGGAGTACAATGAGCAGTTCTTC. This sequence encodes CASSLLSGREYNEQFF.

The rearrangement links TRBV6-5 to TRBJ1-6; D unclear. Germline V gene data show CDR1 as MNHEY and CDR2 as SVGAGI. The germline V and J ends were trimmed by 0 bases and 7 bases, with 4 bases remaining between them. CDR3 length: 13 amino acids. CDR3 region: CASSYSSNSPLHF. CDR3 nucleotide sequence: TGTGCCAGCAGTTACTCGTCAAATTCACCCCTCCACTTT.

This clone was seen a single time. The rearrangement joins TRBV7-3 to TRBJ2-1, with a tentative D call TRBD1 (6 bases). The CDR3 spans 17 residues. The germline gives CDR1 SGHTA, CDR2 FQGTGA. Trimming took off 3 bases at V and 2 bases at J, with 17 bases between the two ends. CDR3: CASSFAGSGTTYNEQFF. In DNA form, the CDR3 reads TGTGCCAGCAGCTTTGCAGGTTCCGGGACAACCTACAATGAGCAGTTCTTC.

This clone was counted a few times. The chain links TRBV7-9 to TRBJ2-5; TRBD1 matches 12 bases. The tail of the sequence fits TRBJ2-7 better, so the J call may be wrong. Germline V gene lookup returns CDR1 SEHNR and CDR2 FQNEAQ (reference sequence). This CDR3 is built from 17 residues. The DNA for the CDR3 is TGTGCCAGCAGCTTAGTTCCGGGACAGGGGGCGACCTACGAGCAGTACTTC. Translation: CASSLVPGQGATYEQYF.

V gene TRBV7-9 combines with J gene TRBJ2-2; TRBD2 matches 7 bases. The CDR3 extends over 15 amino acids. Germline loops: CDR1 SEHNR, CDR2 FQNEAQ (reference sequence). Trimming cost V 3 bases and J 6 bases; bases outside gene matches: 7. The CDR3 reads CASSFPRGVSGELFF. CDR3 nucleotide sequence: TGTGCCAGCAGCTTCCCTCGGGGGGTTTCCGGGGAGCTGTTTTTT.

The chain links TRBV27 to TRBJ2-1; D possibly corresponds to TRBD1 (6 bases). V lost 5 bases to trimming and J lost 5 bases, with 22 bases between them. Germline V gene sequence: CDR1 MNHEY, CDR2 SMNVEV (reference sequence). The CDR3 runs 17 residues. The CDR3 DNA reads as TGTGCCAGCAGTGTAATCTTGCCACAGGGCCCCCACAATGAGCAGTTCTTC. It translates to CASSVILPQGPHNEQFF.

This clone was detected only a few times. The chain employs TRBV4-3 and TRBJ2-2; 7 bases fit TRBD2. Germline V gene lookup returns CDR1 LGHNA and CDR2 YSLEER. CDR3 length: 17 residues. V gave up 4 bases and J gave up 7 bases; unmatched junction bases: 15. The CDR3 sequence: CASSPGRGSVRVGELFF. In DNA, the CDR3 is TGCGCCAGCAGCCCGGGGCGGGGGTCCGTTAGAGTCGGGGAGCTGTTTTTT.

This chain uses TRBV30 with TRBJ1-5; 10 positions agree with TRBD1. The CDR3 length is 14 residues. Trimming took 1 base from V and 7 from J; bases not matched to a gene: 4. Per germline, CDR1 GTSNPN and CDR2 SVGIG (reference sequence). The CDR3 nucleotides read TGTGCCTGGAGTGCGGGACAGGGGTTACAGCCCCAGCATTTT. Translated, it gives CAWSAGQGLQPQHF.

CDR3 loop: CASSYLSTDTQYF. The CDR3 bases are TGTGCCAGCAGCTACTTGAGCACAGATACGCAGTATTTT. V is TRBV11-3 and J is TRBJ2-3; D gene ambiguous. Germline CDR1 is SGHNT and CDR2 is YENEEA. This CDR3 comprises 13 residues. Deletions cut 4 bases from V and 0 bases from J, with 5 bases between.

The V call is TRBV27, the J call TRBJ1-2; 7 nucleotides align to TRBD1. Germline V CDR1 and CDR2: MNHEY, SMNVEV (reference sequence). The CDR3 covers 15 residues. V shed 5 bases, J shed 2 bases, and the junction held 8 bases outside the gene matches. CDR3 sequence (DNA): TGTGCCAGCAGTGTCGGGACAGCGAGAAACTATGGCTACACCTTC. This encodes CASSVGTARNYGYTF.

The V call is TRBV28, the J call TRBJ2-7, with 13 bases lining up with TRBD2. Germline-derived CDR1 and CDR2 are MDHEN and SYDVKM. Unmatched junction bases numbered 5, after V lost 4 bases and J lost 2 bases. There are 16 residues in the CDR3. CDR3 amino acids: CASSSPGTSGTYEQYF. CDR3 sequence (DNA): TGTGCCAGCAGTTCCCCCGGGACTAGCGGGACCTACGAGCAGTACTTC.

This chain joins TRBV5-1 and TRBJ2-3; maybe TRBD1 (6 bases). The CDR3 is 15 residues long. Germline V gene sequence: CDR1 SGHRS, CDR2 YFSETQ. Trimming took off 4 bases at V and 3 bases at J, with 15 bases between the two ends. This CDR3 reads CASSVFFTGTDTQYF. CDR3 nucleotide sequence: TGCGCCAGCAGCGTGTTTTTTACAGGGACAGATACGCAGTATTTT. The full variable domain, rest sourced from reference TRBV5-1 and TRBJ2-3, is KAGVTQTPRYLIKTRGQQVTLSCSPISGHRSVSWYQQTPGQGLQFLFEYFSETQRNKGNFPGRFSGRQFSNSRSEMNVSTLELGDSALYLCASSVFFTGTDTQYFGPGTRLTVL.

The chain recombines TRBV7-9 with TRBJ2-1; D is possibly TRBD2 (6 bases). V lost 5 bases and J lost 3, with 11 bases in between. CDR1 and CDR2 from the germline V gene are SEHNR and FQNEAQ (reference sequence). The CDR3 is 14 residues long. The CDR3 sequence is CASSLGGVYNEQFF. CDR3 coding DNA: TGTGCCAGCAGCCTCGGGGGAGTCTACAATGAGCAGTTCTTC.

The V and J genes are TRBV28 and TRBJ2-2; possible D gene TRBD2, 5 bases. V was trimmed by 1 base and J by 4 bases, leaving 19 bases between them. The V gene's germline CDR1 is MDHEN and CDR2 SYDVKM. The CDR3 loop spans 18 amino acids. In DNA, the CDR3 is TGTGCCAGCAGTTTATCACCTAACCCCGGGGATTCCACCGGGGAGCTGTTTTTT. As protein: CASSLSPNPGDSTGELFF.

Turning to this clone: One end of the junction fails to match germline, which may point to a read error. The V and J genes are TRBV7-9 and TRBJ2-7; 9 bases line up with TRBD2. The CDR3 consists of 17 residues. The germline V gene encodes CDR1 SEHNR and CDR2 FQNEAQ (reference sequence). The CDR3 is CSSSLGSYGGRAQEQYF. CDR3 coding DNA: TGTTCCAGCAGCTTAGGTTCGTATGGCGGGAGGGCGCAGGAGCAGTACTTC.

The chain combines TRBV12-5 with TRBJ2-2, with TRBD1 matching over 10 bases. Germline V CDR1 and CDR2: LGHNT, FRNRAP. V trimming: 0 bases; J trimming: 6 bases; junction bases outside the gene matches: 10. The CDR3 totals 18 residues. In nucleotides, the CDR3 is TGTGCTAGTGGTTTGGTTCACTCCGGGACAGGGGTTCCCGGGGAGCTGTTTTTT. Protein product: CASGLVHSGTGVPGELFF.

The chain joins TRBV9 to TRBJ2-7; 7 bases map to TRBD1. V lost 4 bases, J lost 3 bases, and 1 base stayed unmatched. This CDR3 region has 12 residues. Per germline, CDR1 SGDLS and CDR2 YYNGEE. The CDR3 DNA reads TGTGCCAGCAGCCCAGGGGGCTACGAGCAGTACTTC. Translated, it gives CASSPGGYEQYF.

The chain is built from TRBV7-9 and TRBJ2-7, with 14 bases matching TRBD2. Trimming took 4 bases from V and 6 from J; bases not matched to a gene: 5. Per germline, CDR1 SEHNR and CDR2 FQNEAQ (reference sequence). The CDR3 length is 15 residues. The CDR3: CASSYGTSGSAEQYF. CDR3 coding DNA: TGTGCCAGCAGCTACGGGACTAGCGGGAGCGCCGAGCAGTACTTC. Combining the CDR3 with reference TRBV7-9 and TRBJ2-7 gives the whole variable domain DTGVSQNPRHKITKRGQNVTFRCDPISEHNRLYWYRQTLGQGPEFLTYFQNEAQLEKSRLLSDRFSAERPKGSFSTLEIQRTEQGDSAMYLCASSYGTSGSAEQYFGPGTRLTVT.

This clone has just one count. The chain combines TRBV14 with TRBJ2-2; 7 positions agree with TRBD1. CDR1 and CDR2 from the germline V gene are SGHDN and FVKESK. The CDR3 has 16 residues. V lost 2 bases to trimming and J lost 0 bases; unmatched junction nucleotides: 3. CDR3 in DNA: TGTGCCAGCAGCCAACCGACAGGGACGAACACCGGGGAGCTGTTTTTT. It is translated as CASSQPTGTNTGELFF.

CDR3 protein: CAWRVTGTRGTDTQYF. DNA of the CDR3: TGTGCCTGGAGAGTGACCGGGACACGAGGCACAGATACGCAGTATTTT. The chain combines TRBV30 with TRBJ2-3; D perhaps matches TRBD1 (6 bases). Trimming left V 3 bases short and J 1 base short, with 17 bases between. Germline CDR1 is GTSNPN and CDR2 is SVGIG (reference sequence). This CDR3 has 16 residues.

Details on this clone: Other DNA sequences in the same sample also yield this CDR3. V and J are TRBV5-8 and TRBJ1-2, with D perhaps TRBD1 (5 bases). CDR1 is SGHTS and CDR2 is YDEGEE in the germline V gene. The CDR3 extends over 11 amino acids. The V and J ends lost 5 bases and 13 bases respectively, with 15 bases between them. In nucleotides, the CDR3 is TGTGCCAGCAGGCTCAGGGAGGCTGGCACCTTC. Translation: CASRLREAGTF. Based on the CDR3 plus reference TRBV5-8 and TRBJ1-2, the full variable domain is EAGVTQSPTHLIKTRGQQATLRCSPISGHTSVYWYQQALGLGLQFLLWYDEGEERNRGNFPPRFSGRQFPNYSSELNVNALELEDSALYLCASRLREAGTFGSGTRLTVV.

This clone was detected once. The rearrangement joins TRBV5-1 to TRBJ2-7; maybe TRBD2 (6 bases). Germline V gene data show CDR1 as SGHRS and CDR2 as YFSETQ. The CDR3 covers 13 residues. V was shortened by 0 bases and J by 3 bases, with 7 bases between the two germline ends. CDR3 sequence: CASSLEGLYEQYF. The CDR3 bases are TGCGCCAGCAGCTTGGAGGGACTCTACGAGCAGTACTTC.

The chain links TRBV28 to TRBJ1-5; TRBD1 might be the D (5 bases). The CDR3 spans 15 residues. V was clipped by 6 bases and J by 4 bases, with 16 bases between them. CDR1 is MDHEN, CDR2 SYDVKM, per germline. In nucleotides, the CDR3 is TGTGCCAGCAGCCGCCGGGGGGGGGATAATCAGCCCCAGCATTTT. This translates into CASSRRGGDNQPQHF.